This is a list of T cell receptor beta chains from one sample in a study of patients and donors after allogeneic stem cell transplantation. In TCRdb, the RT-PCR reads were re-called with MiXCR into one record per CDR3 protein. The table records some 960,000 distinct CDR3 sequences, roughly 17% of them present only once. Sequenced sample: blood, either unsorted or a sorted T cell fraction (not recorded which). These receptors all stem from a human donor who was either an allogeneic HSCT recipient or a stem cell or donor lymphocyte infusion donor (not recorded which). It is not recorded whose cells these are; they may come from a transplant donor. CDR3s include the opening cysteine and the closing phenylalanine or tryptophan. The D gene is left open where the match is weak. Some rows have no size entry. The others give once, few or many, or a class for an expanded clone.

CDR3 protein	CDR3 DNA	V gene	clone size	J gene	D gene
CSVVSGNEQFF	TGCAGCGTTGTTTCAGGCAATGAGCAGTTCTTC	TRBV29-1	few	TRBJ2-1	NA
CASSQDRGTLNTDTQYF	TGCGCCAGCAGCCAAGATAGGGGGACATTAAATACAGATACGCAGTATTTT	TRBV4-3	NA	TRBJ2-3	NA
CASGLATDYGYTF	TGTGCTAGTGGTTTGGCCACAGACTATGGCTACACCTTC	TRBV12-5	NA	TRBJ1-2	NA
CASSQDLAGVTDTQYF	TGTGCCAGCAGCCAAGATCTAGCGGGGGTCACAGATACGCAGTATTTT	TRBV3-1	NA	TRBJ2-3	TRBD2
CASSFGLAFTRNTGELFF	TGTGCCAGCAGCTTCGGTCTAGCGTTCACCCGTAACACCGGGGAGCTGTTTTTT	TRBV11-2	few	TRBJ2-2	NA
CASSPLDRGSHEQYF	TGTGCCAGCTCACCCTTGGACAGGGGGTCTCACGAGCAGTACTTC	TRBV18	few	TRBJ2-7	TRBD1
CASSSVGTSGGKTQYF	TGTGCCAGCAGTTCGGTCGGGACTAGCGGGGGGAAGACCCAGTACTTC	TRBV6-2/TRBV6-3	NA	TRBJ2-5	TRBD2
CASSGAPGRRRVISPLHF	TGTGCCAGCAGTGGCGCCCCGGGACGGCGGCGGGTAATTTCACCCCTCCACTTT	TRBV6-1	NA	TRBJ1-6	NA
CASSLGGLRTRELFF	TGTGCCAGCAGCTTAGGGGGGCTGCGTACTCGGGAGCTGTTTTTT	TRBV7-2	NA	TRBJ2-2	NA
CASRIGGNNEQFF	TGTGCCAGCAGGATCGGCGGAAACAATGAGCAGTTCTTC	TRBV2	few	TRBJ2-1	NA
CASSEKGIFSNEQFF	TGTGCCAGCAGTGAAAAAGGGATTTTTAGCAATGAGCAGTTCTTC	TRBV6-1	many	TRBJ2-1	NA
CASSKVWRGEEKLFF	TGTGCCAGCAGCAAAGTGTGGAGGGGCGAGGAAAAACTGTTTTTT	TRBV21-1	NA	TRBJ1-4	NA
CASSLVFSLGEQYF	TGTGCCAGCAGCTTAGTTTTCTCCCTGGGGGAGCAGTACTTC	TRBV7-2	NA	TRBJ2-7	NA
CASSLEGPRGGYTF	TGCGCCAGCAGCTTGGAGGGCCCCCGAGGTGGCTACACCTTC	TRBV5-1	few	TRBJ1-2	NA
CASSYGGGTDTQYF	TGTGCCAGCAGTTACGGGGGGGGCACAGATACGCAGTATTTT	TRBV6-5	many	TRBJ2-3	TRBD2
CASRPLAGGFNEQFF	TGTGCCAGCAGGCCGCTGGCGGGAGGGTTCAATGAGCAGTTCTTC	TRBV2	NA	TRBJ2-1	TRBD2
CASSLAAGMVSYEQYF	TGCGCCAGCAGCTTGGCTGCGGGAATGGTCTCCTACGAGCAGTACTTC	TRBV5-1	many	TRBJ2-7	NA
CASSPGDRKYGYTF	TGTGCCAGCTCACCCGGGGACAGGAAGTATGGCTACACCTTC	TRBV18	many	TRBJ1-2	TRBD1
CSAREGTGKIYEQYF	TGCAGTGCTAGAGAGGGGACAGGTAAAATCTACGAGCAGTACTTC	TRBV20-1	NA	TRBJ2-7	TRBD1
CACIDSPSSMDTQYF	TGTGCCTGCATTGACAGTCCAAGCAGTATGGATACGCAGTATTTT	TRBV30	few	TRBJ2-3	NA
CASSLDSGGGNNEQFF	TGTGCCAGCAGCCTCGATTCAGGGGGTGGGAACAATGAGCAGTTCTTC	TRBV5-6	NA	TRBJ2-1	TRBD1
CSARRMVTYEQYF	TGCAGTGCTAGGAGGATGGTCACCTACGAGCAGTACTTC	TRBV20-1	NA	TRBJ2-7	NA